The clone carrying this TCR beta chain was seen a single time. Its target is not known. There are 18 residues in the CDR3. The V and J ends lost 5 bases and 0 bases respectively, with 20 bases between them. The V gene's germline CDR1 is MDHEN and CDR2 SYDVKM. The PCR used 60 Vbeta and 13 Jbeta primers. Assay: immunoSEQ multiplex PCR; the TCRdb copy retains only in-frame clones and omits some. The sample has about 72,000 clones, 70% to 90% seen once. The source of the sample is a study of cytomegalovirus exposure and HLA in healthy donors. Study findings and constraints: Cytomegalovirus-associated status was assigned to more than 150 TCR beta chains.

Sequenced sample: PBMCs. The V gene is TRBV28, the J gene TRBJ2-4; tentative D call: TRBD1 (5 bases). This sequence was found in a human donor in good health. CDR3 sequence (DNA): TGTGCCAGCAGTACATACCAACAGGTGGTACTAGCCAAAAACATTCAGTACTTC. As protein: CASSTYQQVVLAKNIQYF.